The source of this TCR beta chain is a study of monozygotic twins with inflammatory bowel disease. Whole-study findings and limits: Other individuals had fewer clonotypes in common with IBD patients than with healthy twins, especially with disease activity.

In the case of this clonotype: Its specificity is not known.

TCR libraries each used around 3.5 ug of total RNA. TCRdb reprocessed the 5' RACE reads, with one entry per CDR3 protein and no DNA. Recorded for this sample: around 47,000 distinct CDR3 sequences. The CDR3 loop spans 13 amino acids. The V gene's germline CDR1 is SQVTM and CDR2 ANQGSEA. The sequencing input was blood. The chain employs TRBV29-1 and TRBJ1-1. This receptor was identified in a human donor with ulcerative colitis or Crohn's disease, or a healthy co-twin of an affected twin (not recorded which). The chain's CDR3 is CSVEWGDNTEAFF.